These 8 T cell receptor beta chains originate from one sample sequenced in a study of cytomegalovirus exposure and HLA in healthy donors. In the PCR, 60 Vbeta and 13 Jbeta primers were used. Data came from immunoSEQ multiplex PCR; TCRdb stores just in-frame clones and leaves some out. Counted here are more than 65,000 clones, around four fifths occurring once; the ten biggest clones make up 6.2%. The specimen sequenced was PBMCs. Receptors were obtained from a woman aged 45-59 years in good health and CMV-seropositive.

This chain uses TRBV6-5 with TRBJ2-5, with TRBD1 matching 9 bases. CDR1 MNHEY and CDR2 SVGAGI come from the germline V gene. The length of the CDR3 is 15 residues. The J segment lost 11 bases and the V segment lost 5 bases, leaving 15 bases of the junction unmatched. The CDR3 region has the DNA TGTGCCAGCAGTCCCCTGACAGGGGGAGGTAATCGGCAGTACTTC. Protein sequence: CASSPLTGGGNRQYF.

The CDR3 DNA is TGTGCCAGCAGCCAATCCGGACAGGGGAACGAGCAGTACTTC. Amino acid sequence: CASSQSGQGNEQYF. The chain uses TRBV16 and TRBJ2-7; 9 bases are a match to TRBD1. V lost 0 bases and J lost 5; bases outside the gene matches: 2. This CDR3 is built from 14 residues. CDR1 is KGHSY and CDR2 is FQNENV in the germline V gene.

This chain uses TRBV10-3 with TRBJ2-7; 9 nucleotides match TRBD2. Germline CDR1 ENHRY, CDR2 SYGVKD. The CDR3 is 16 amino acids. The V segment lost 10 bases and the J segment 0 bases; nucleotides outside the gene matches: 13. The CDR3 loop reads CATRLAELQTSYEQYF. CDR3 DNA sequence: TGTGCCACCAGACTAGCGGAGCTCCAAACCTCCTACGAGCAGTACTTC.

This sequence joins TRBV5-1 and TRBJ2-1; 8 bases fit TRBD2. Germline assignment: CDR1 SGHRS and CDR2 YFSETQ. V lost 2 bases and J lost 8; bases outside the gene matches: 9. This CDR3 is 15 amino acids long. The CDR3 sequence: CASSFSGAGFDEQFF. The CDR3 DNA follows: TGCGCCAGCAGCTTTAGCGGGGCCGGGTTCGATGAGCAGTTCTTC.

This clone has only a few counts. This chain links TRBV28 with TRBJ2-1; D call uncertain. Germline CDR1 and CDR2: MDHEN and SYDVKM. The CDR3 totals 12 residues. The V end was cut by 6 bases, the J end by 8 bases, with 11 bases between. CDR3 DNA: TGTGCCAGCAGCCCCCTTCGGGATGAGCAGTTCTTC. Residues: CASSPLRDEQFF. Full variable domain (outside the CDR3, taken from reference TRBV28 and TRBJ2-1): DVKVTQSSRYLVKRTGEKVFLECVQDMDHENMFWYRQDPGLGLRLIYFSYDVKMKEKGDIPEGYSVSREKKERFSLILESASTNQTSMYLCASSPLRDEQFFGPGTRLTVL.

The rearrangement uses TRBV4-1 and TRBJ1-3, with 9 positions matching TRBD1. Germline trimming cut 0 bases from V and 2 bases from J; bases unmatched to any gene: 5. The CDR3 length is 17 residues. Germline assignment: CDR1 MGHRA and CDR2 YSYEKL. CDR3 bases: TGCGCCAGCAGCCAAGATCCACAGGGGGCTGCTGGAAACACCATATATTTT. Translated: CASSQDPQGAAGNTIYF.

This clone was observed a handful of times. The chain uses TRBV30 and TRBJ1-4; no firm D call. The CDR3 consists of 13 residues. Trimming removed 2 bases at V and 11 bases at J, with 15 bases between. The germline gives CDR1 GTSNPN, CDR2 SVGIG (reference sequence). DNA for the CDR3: TGTGCCTGGAGTCGGCCAGTTACTACTAAACTGTTTTTT. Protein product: CAWSRPVTTKLFF. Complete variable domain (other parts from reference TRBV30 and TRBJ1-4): SQTIHQWPATLVQPVGSPLSLECTVEGTSNPNLYWYRQAAGRGLQLLFYSVGIGQISSEVPQNLSASRPQDRQFILSSKKLLLSDSGFYLCAWSRPVTTKLFFGSGTQLSVL.

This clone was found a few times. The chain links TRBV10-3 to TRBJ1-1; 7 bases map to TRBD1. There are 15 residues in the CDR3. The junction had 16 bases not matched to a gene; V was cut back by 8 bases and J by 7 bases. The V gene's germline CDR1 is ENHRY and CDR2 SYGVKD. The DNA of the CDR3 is TGTGCCATCGCACTAGCGGAGGGGGCGCGAGTTGAAGCTTTCTTT. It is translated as CAIALAEGARVEAFF.